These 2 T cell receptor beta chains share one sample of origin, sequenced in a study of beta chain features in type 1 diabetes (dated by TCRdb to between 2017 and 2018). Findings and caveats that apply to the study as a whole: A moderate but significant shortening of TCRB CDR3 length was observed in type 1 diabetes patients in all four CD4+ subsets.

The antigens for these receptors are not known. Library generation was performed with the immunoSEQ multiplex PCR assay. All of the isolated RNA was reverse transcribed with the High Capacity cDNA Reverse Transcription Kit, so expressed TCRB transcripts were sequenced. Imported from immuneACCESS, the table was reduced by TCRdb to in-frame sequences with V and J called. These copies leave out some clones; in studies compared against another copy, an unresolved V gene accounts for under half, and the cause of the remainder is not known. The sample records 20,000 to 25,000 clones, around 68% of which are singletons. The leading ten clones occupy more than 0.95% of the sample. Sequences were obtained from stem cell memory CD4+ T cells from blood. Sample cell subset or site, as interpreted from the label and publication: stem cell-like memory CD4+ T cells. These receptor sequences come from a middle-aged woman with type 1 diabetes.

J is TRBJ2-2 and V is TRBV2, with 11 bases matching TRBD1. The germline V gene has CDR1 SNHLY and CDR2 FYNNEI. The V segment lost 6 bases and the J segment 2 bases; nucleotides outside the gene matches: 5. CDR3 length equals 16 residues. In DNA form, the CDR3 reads TGTGCCAGCAGAGGACAGGGGGCGCTAAACACCGGGGAGCTGTTTTTT. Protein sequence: CASRGQGALNTGELFF. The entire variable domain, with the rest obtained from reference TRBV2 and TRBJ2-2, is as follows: EPEVTQTPSHQVTQMGQEVILRCVPISNHLYFYWYRQILGQKVEFLVSFYNNEISEKSEIFDDQFSVERPDGSNFTLKIRSTKLEDSAMYFCASRGQGALNTGELFFGEGSRLTVL.

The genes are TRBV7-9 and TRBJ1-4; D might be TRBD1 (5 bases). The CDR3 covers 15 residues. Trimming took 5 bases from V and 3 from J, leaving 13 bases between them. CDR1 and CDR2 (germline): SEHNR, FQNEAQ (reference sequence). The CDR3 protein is CASSKVQGSNEKLFF. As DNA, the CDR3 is TGTGCCAGCAGCAAGGTGCAGGGTTCTAATGAAAAACTGTTTTTT.